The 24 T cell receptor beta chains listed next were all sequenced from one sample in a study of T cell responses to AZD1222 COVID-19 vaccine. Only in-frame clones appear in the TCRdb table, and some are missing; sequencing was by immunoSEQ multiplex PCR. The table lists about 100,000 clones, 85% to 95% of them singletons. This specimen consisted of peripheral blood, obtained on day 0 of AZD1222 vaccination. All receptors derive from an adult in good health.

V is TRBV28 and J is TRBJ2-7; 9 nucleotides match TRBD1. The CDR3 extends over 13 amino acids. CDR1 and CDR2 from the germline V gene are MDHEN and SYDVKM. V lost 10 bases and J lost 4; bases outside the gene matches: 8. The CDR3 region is CATEPGQGYEQYF. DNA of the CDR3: TGTGCCACTGAACCGGGACAGGGTTACGAGCAGTACTTC.

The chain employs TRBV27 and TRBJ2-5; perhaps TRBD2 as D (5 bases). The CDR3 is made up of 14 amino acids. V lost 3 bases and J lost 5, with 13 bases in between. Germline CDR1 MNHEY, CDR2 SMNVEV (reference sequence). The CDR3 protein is CASSFFAGRETQYF. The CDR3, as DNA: TGTGCCAGCAGTTTTTTTGCGGGTCGGGAGACCCAGTACTTC.

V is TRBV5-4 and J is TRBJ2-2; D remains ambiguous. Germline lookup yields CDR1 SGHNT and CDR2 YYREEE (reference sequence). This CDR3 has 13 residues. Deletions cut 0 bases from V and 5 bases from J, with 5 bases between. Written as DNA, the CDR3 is TGTGCCAGCAGCTTGGCGAGGACCGGGGAGCTGTTTTTT. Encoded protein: CASSLARTGELFF.

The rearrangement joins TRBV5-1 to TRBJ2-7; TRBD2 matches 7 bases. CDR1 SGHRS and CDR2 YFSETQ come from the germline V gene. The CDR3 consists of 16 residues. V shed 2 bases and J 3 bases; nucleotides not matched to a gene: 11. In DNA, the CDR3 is TGCGCCAGCAGCTTCCTGAGCGGGGCCGAGGGCTACGAGCAGTACTTC. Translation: CASSFLSGAEGYEQYF.

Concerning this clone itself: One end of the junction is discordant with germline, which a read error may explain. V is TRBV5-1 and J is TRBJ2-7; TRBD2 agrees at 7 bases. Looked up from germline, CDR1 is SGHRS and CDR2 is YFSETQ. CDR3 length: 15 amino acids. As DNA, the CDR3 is TGCGCCAGCAGGACCCTGGCGGGAGAGTCCTCCGAGCAGTACTTC. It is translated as CASRTLAGESSEQYF.

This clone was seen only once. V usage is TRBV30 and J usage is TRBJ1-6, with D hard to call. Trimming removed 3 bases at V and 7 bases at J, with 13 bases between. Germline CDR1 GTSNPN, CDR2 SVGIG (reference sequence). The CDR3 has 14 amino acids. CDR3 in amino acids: CAWSAEQRNSPLHF. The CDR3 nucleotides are TGTGCCTGGAGCGCCGAGCAACGAAATTCACCCCTCCACTTT.

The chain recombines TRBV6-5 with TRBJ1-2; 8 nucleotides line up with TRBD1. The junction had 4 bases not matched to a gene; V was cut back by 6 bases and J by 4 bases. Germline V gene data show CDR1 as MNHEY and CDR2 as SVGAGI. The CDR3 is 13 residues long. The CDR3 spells CASRPGGSYGYTF. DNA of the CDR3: TGTGCCAGCAGGCCAGGGGGCAGCTATGGCTACACCTTC.

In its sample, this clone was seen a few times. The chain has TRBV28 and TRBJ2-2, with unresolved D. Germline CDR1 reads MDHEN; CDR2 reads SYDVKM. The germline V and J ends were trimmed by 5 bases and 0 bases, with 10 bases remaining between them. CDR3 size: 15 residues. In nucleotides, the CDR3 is TGTGCCAGCAGTCCAGGAAATTCGAACACCGGGGAGCTGTTTTTT. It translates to CASSPGNSNTGELFF.

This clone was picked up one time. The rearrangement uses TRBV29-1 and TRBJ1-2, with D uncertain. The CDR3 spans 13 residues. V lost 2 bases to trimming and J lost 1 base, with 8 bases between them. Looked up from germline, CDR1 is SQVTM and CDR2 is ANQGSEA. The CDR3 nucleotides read TGCAGCGTTGAACAGCAAATTAACTATGGCTACACCTTC. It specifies CSVEQQINYGYTF.

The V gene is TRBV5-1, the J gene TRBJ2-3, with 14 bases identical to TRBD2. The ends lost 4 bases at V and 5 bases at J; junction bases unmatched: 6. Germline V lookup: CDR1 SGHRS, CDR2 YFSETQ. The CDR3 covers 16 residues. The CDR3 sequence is CASSLGLAGVLDTQYF. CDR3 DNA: TGCGCCAGCAGCCTGGGACTAGCGGGAGTTTTAGATACGCAGTATTTT. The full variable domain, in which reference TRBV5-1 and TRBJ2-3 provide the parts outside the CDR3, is KAGVTQTPRYLIKTRGQQVTLSCSPISGHRSVSWYQQTPGQGLQFLFEYFSETQRNKGNFPGRFSGRQFSNSRSEMNVSTLELGDSALYLCASSLGLAGVLDTQYFGPGTRLTVL.

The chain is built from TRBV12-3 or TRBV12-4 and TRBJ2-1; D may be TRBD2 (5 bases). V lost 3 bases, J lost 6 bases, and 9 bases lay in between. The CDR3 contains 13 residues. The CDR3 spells CASSFSEVNEQFF. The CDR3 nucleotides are TGTGCCAGCAGTTTTTCGGAGGTCAATGAGCAGTTCTTC.

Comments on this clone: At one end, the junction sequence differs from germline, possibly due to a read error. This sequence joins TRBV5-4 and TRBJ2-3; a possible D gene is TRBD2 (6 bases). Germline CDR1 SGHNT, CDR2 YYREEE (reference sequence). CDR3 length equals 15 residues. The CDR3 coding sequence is TGTGCCAGCACCTTGATCGGGGGAAGCACAGATACGCAGTATTTT. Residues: CASTLIGGSTDTQYF.

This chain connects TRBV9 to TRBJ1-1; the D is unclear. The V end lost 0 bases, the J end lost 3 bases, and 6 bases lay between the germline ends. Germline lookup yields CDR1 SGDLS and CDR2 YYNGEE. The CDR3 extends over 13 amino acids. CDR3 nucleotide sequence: TGTGCCAGCAGCGTAGAGCGGTACACTGAAGCTTTCTTT. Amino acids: CASSVERYTEAFF.

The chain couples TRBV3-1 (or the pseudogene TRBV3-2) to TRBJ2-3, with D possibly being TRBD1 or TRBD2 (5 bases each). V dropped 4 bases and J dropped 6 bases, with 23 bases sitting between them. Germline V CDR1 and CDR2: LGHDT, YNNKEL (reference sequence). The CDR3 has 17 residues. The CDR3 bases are TGTGCCAGCAGCCCAGAAACGAGGGGTCCCCTGGGGGATACGCAGTATTTT. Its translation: CASSPETRGPLGDTQYF.

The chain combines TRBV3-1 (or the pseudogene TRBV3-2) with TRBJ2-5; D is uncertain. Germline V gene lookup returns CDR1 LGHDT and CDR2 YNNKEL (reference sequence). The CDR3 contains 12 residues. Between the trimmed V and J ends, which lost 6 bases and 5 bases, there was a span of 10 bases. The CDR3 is CASSLDSETQYF. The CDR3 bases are TGTGCCAGCAGTCTCGACTCGGAGACCCAGTACTTC.

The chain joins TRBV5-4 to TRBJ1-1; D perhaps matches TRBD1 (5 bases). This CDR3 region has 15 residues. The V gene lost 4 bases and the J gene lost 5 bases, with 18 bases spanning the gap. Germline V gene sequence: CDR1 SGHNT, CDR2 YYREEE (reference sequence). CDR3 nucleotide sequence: TGTGCCAGCAGCACACCCCAGGGACGCGGTACTGAAGCTTTCTTT. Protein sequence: CASSTPQGRGTEAFF.

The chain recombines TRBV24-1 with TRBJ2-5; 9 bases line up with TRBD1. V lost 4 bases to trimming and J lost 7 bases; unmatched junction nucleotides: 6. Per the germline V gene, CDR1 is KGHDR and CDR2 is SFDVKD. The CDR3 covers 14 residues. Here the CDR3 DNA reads TGTGCCACCAGTGACTACGACAGGGGGGGGACCCAGTACTTC. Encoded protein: CATSDYDRGGTQYF.

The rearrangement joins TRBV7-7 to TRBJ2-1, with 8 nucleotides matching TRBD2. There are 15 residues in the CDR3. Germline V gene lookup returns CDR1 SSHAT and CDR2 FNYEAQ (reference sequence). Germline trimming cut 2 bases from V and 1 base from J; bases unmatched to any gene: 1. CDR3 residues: CASSLLAGSYNEQFF. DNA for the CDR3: TGTGCCAGCAGCTTACTAGCGGGTTCCTACAATGAGCAGTTCTTC.

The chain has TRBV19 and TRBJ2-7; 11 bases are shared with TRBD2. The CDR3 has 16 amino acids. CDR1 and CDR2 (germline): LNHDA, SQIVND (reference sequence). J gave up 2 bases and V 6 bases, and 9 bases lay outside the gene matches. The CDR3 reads CASRRVLAGGAYEQYF. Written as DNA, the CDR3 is TGTGCCAGTAGACGGGTGTTAGCGGGAGGGGCCTACGAGCAGTACTTC.

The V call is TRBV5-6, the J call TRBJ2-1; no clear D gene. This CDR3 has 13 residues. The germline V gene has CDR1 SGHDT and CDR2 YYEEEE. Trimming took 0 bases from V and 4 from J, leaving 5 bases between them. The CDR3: CASSLGEYNEQFF. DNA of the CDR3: TGTGCCAGCAGCTTGGGTGAATACAATGAGCAGTTCTTC.

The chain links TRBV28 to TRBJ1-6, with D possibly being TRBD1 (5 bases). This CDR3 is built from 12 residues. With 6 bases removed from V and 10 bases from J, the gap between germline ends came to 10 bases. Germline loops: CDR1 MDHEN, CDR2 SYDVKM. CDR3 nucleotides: TGTGCCAGCAGCCCAGGGCCCTCACCCCTCCACTTT. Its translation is CASSPGPSPLHF.

CDR3 in DNA: TGTGCCAGCAGCCAAAGGGAGACAGCGGTTGAGCAGTTCTTC. Amino acids: CASSQRETAVEQFF. The chain couples TRBV3-1 (or the pseudogene TRBV3-2) to TRBJ2-1; D is tentatively TRBD1 or TRBD2 (5 bases each). The CDR3 sequence is 14 residues long. V dropped 2 bases and J dropped 9 bases, with 14 bases sitting between them. Per the germline V gene, CDR1 is LGHDT and CDR2 is YNNKEL (reference sequence).

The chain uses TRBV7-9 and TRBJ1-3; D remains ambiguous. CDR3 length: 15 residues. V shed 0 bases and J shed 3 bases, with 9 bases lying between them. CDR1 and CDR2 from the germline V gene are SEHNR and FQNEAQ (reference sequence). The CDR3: CASSLAPILGNTIYF. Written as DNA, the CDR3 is TGTGCCAGCAGCTTAGCGCCGATACTTGGAAACACCATATATTTT. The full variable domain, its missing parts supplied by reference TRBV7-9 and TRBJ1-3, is DTGVSQNPRHKITKRGQNVTFRCDPISEHNRLYWYRQTLGQGPEFLTYFQNEAQLEKSRLLSDRFSAERPKGSFSTLEIQRTEQGDSAMYLCASSLAPILGNTIYFGEGSWLTVV.

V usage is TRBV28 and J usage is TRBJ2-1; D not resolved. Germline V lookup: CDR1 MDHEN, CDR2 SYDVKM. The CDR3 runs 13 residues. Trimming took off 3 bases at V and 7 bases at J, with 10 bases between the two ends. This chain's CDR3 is CASSFRFTNEQFF. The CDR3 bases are TGTGCCAGCAGTTTTCGATTCACTAATGAGCAGTTCTTC.